The 29 T cell receptor beta chains in this list originate from one sample, sequenced in a study of blood T cell repertoires in COVID-19. Sequenced by immunoSEQ multiplex PCR; TCRdb stores in-frame clones only, minus some. The data contain about 100,000 clones, around 90% of them seen just once; the ten biggest clones take up 5% to 6.5%. Sequences were obtained from peripheral blood. These receptor sequences come from a human donor in a cohort sampled during active COVID-19.

The chain combines TRBV2 with TRBJ1-2; D may be TRBD1 (5 bases). The CDR3 runs to 15 residues. Trimming stripped 8 bases from V and 1 base from J, with 17 bases between. Germline V gene data show CDR1 as SNHLY and CDR2 as FYNNEI. CDR3 nucleotide sequence: TGTGCCAGCTCCTCTGGGGCAGTAATTAACTATGGCTACACCTTC. Encoded protein: CASSSGAVINYGYTF.

This chain links TRBV27 with TRBJ2-3; weak D call: TRBD2 (5 bases). The CDR3 covers 14 residues. CDR1 is MNHEY and CDR2 is SMNVEV in the germline V gene (reference sequence). Trimming stripped 5 bases from V and 6 bases from J, with 15 bases between. The CDR3 coding sequence is TGTGCCAGCAGTACGACCCTGGAGGTGGATACGCAGTATTTT. Amino acids: CASSTTLEVDTQYF.

V is TRBV9 and J is TRBJ2-2; maybe TRBD1 (7 bases). The CDR3 runs to 16 residues. V lost 2 bases to trimming and J lost 5 bases, with 16 bases between them. Germline V lookup: CDR1 SGDLS, CDR2 YYNGEE. The CDR3 spells CASSVGGTVGTGELFF. The DNA for the CDR3 is TGTGCCAGCAGCGTTGGCGGGACAGTTGGGACCGGGGAGCTGTTTTTT.

As to this clone: Different DNA sequences within this sample yield the same CDR3. The V call is TRBV18, the J call TRBJ2-7, with D possibly being TRBD2 (6 bases). The CDR3 is 15 amino acids. The germline V gene encodes CDR1 KGHSH and CDR2 LQKENI. The V end was cut by 6 bases, the J end by 2 bases, with 17 bases between. This chain's CDR3 is CASSPYEAGTYEQYF. The CDR3, as DNA: TGTGCCAGCTCGCCTTACGAGGCGGGGACCTACGAGCAGTACTTC.

This chain connects TRBV24-1 to TRBJ1-5, with D maybe TRBD1 (5 bases). V was pared by 0 bases and J by 10 bases, with 39 bases between. CDR3 length: 23 amino acids. CDR1 and CDR2 from the germline V gene are KGHDR and SFDVKD. The CDR3 loop is CATSDLYAALRFVVIGDSVPQHF. DNA of the CDR3: TGTGCCACCAGTGATTTGTATGCGGCGCTGCGCTTCGTCGTTATAGGGGACTCTGTCCCCCAGCATTTT.

V and J are TRBV7-9 and TRBJ1-1, with unresolved D. Trimming stripped 3 bases from V and 5 bases from J, with 10 bases between. CDR3 length equals 13 residues. CDR1 is SEHNR, CDR2 FQNEAQ, per germline (reference sequence). CDR3 nucleotides: TGTGCCAGCAGCTTCGCGGGGTTAACTGAAGCTTTCTTT. Translation: CASSFAGLTEAFF.

The rearrangement links TRBV5-1 to TRBJ1-6; TRBD1 matches at 7 bases. The V segment lost 5 bases and the J segment 7 bases; nucleotides outside the gene matches: 9. CDR3 length: 15 amino acids. Germline assignment: CDR1 SGHRS and CDR2 YFSETQ. The CDR3 DNA sequence: TGCGCCAGCAGACCGACGGGACAGACGAATTCACCCCTCCACTTT. It specifies CASRPTGQTNSPLHF.

V and J are TRBV11-3 and TRBJ1-3; TRBD1 is a possible D gene (5 bases). V was shortened by 1 base and J by 4 bases, with 11 bases between the two germline ends. Germline loops: CDR1 SGHNT, CDR2 YENEEA. The CDR3 sequence is 15 residues long. The DNA for the CDR3 is TGTGCCAGCAGCTTAGTCGTTGGGGCCGGAAACACCATATATTTT. Translating gives CASSLVVGAGNTIYF. The whole variable domain, remainder taken from reference TRBV11-3 and TRBJ1-3, is EAGVVQSPRYKIIEKKQPVAFWCNPISGHNTLYWYLQNLGQGPELLIRYENEEAVDDSQLPKDRFSAERLKGVDSTLKIQPAELGDSAVYLCASSLVVGAGNTIYFGEGSWLTVV.

Here the CDR3 reads CASSFGAGTSGRNNEQFF. CDR3 DNA sequence: TGTGCCAGCAGCTTTGGGGCCGGGACTAGCGGGAGGAACAATGAGCAGTTCTTC. The V gene is TRBV7-9, the J gene TRBJ2-1, with TRBD2 matching 15 bases. CDR3 length: 18 amino acids. Unmatched junction bases numbered 8, after V lost 3 bases and J lost 5 bases. Looked up from germline, CDR1 is SEHNR and CDR2 is FQNEAQ (reference sequence).

V gene TRBV5-1 combines with J gene TRBJ2-5; 10 bases map to TRBD2. Germline trimming cut 2 bases from V and 3 bases from J; bases unmatched to any gene: 1. This CDR3 comprises 14 residues. Germline V gene sequence: CDR1 SGHRS, CDR2 YFSETQ. The CDR3 protein is CASSFGLAEETQYF. Written as DNA, the CDR3 is TGCGCCAGCAGCTTTGGACTAGCGGAAGAGACCCAGTACTTC.

This clone appeared a single time. The chain recombines TRBV5-1 with TRBJ1-1, with 7 bases lining up with TRBD1. The CDR3 loop spans 15 amino acids. After removal of 3 bases from V and 3 bases from J, the junction contained 8 bases not matched to a gene. CDR1 is SGHRS, CDR2 YFSETQ, per germline. CDR3 nucleotide sequence: TGCGCCAGCAGCTCAATCAGGGGGAGCGACACTGAAGCTTTCTTT. Translated: CASSSIRGSDTEAFF.

V and J are TRBV11-2 and TRBJ1-2; D not certain. CDR1 and CDR2 (germline): SGHAT, FQNNGV. Trimming left V 2 bases short and J 4 bases short, with 8 bases between. CDR3 length equals 13 residues. The DNA of the CDR3 is TGTGCCAGCAGCTTAAATGGGCTCTATGGCTACACCTTC. Protein product: CASSLNGLYGYTF.

The chain couples TRBV28 to TRBJ1-1; a weak D match, TRBD1 (5 bases). V lost 1 base and J lost 0, with 15 bases in between. The germline gives CDR1 MDHEN, CDR2 SYDVKM. CDR3 length equals 17 residues. The CDR3 DNA is TGTGCCAGCAGTTTATTTTATCGGGGGAAAATGAACACTGAAGCTTTCTTT. This translates into CASSLFYRGKMNTEAFF.

This chain links TRBV7-8 with TRBJ2-1; 11 positions agree with TRBD2. The CDR3 sequence is 20 residues long. From germline, CDR1 is SGHVS and CDR2 FQNEAQ. Losses at the gene ends were 1 base for V and 7 bases for J; bases not matched to a gene: 18. CDR3 coding DNA: TGTGCCAGCAGCTTAGTACTAGCGGGAGTGGGGGCTAGGGCGCGAAATGAGCAGTTCTTC. Amino acid sequence: CASSLVLAGVGARARNEQFF.

The chain links TRBV19 to TRBJ2-1; 7 positions match TRBD2. The length of the CDR3 is 15 residues. Germline assignment: CDR1 LNHDA and CDR2 SQIVND (reference sequence). J lost 4 bases, V lost 1 base, and 4 bases had no gene match. CDR3 sequence reads: CASSIVGGGYNEQFF. CDR3 sequence (DNA): TGTGCCAGTAGTATAGTGGGCGGGGGTTACAATGAGCAGTTCTTC.

The chain recombines TRBV5-1 with TRBJ2-5; unclear D gene. The CDR3 loop spans 14 amino acids. Germline-derived CDR1 and CDR2 are SGHRS and YFSETQ. V gave up 4 bases and J gave up 2 bases, with 12 bases separating them. The CDR3 spells CASSPSAVQETQYF. CDR3 in DNA: TGCGCCAGCAGCCCGTCGGCGGTACAAGAGACCCAGTACTTC. Full variable domain (missing parts from reference TRBV5-1 and TRBJ2-5): KAGVTQTPRYLIKTRGQQVTLSCSPISGHRSVSWYQQTPGQGLQFLFEYFSETQRNKGNFPGRFSGRQFSNSRSEMNVSTLELGDSALYLCASSPSAVQETQYFGPGTRLLVL.

The rearrangement uses TRBV19 and TRBJ2-1; D may be TRBD2 (5 bases). Deletions cut 3 bases from V and 9 bases from J, with 24 bases between. The CDR3 loop spans 17 amino acids. Germline V gives CDR1 LNHDA, CDR2 SQIVND (reference sequence). The CDR3 DNA reads as TGTGCCAGTAGTATCCTTCTTGGAGCGGAGCGCCTCACTGAGCAGTTCTTC. This encodes CASSILLGAERLTEQFF.

This clone was recorded a few times. This chain joins TRBV4-1 and TRBJ2-5; the match to TRBD2 covers 7 bases. The germline V gene has CDR1 MGHRA and CDR2 YSYEKL. The CDR3 sequence is 14 residues long. V was pared by 3 bases and J by 0 bases, with 1 base of the junction left unmatched. CDR3 bases: TGCGCCAGCAGCCACACTAGCGACCAAGAGACCCAGTACTTC. Translation gives CASSHTSDQETQYF.

This sequence joins TRBV5-6 and TRBJ2-3, with 10 bases that match TRBD2. The length of the CDR3 is 15 residues. V shed 0 bases, J shed 4 bases, and the junction held 2 bases outside the gene matches. Germline CDR1 SGHDT, CDR2 YYEEEE. The CDR3 region has the DNA TGTGCCAGCAGCTTGGGTCTAGCGGGAGCAGATACGCAGTATTTT. This gives the protein CASSLGLAGADTQYF.

This chain links TRBV7-9 with TRBJ1-1; no definite D call. The V end was cut by 1 base, the J end by 8 bases, with 17 bases between. This CDR3 is built from 15 residues. The germline V gene encodes CDR1 SEHNR and CDR2 FQNEAQ (reference sequence). Written as DNA, the CDR3 is TGTGCCAGCAGCTTAGGGGCCGTAGAGGGCGGAGAAGCTTTCTTT. Translated: CASSLGAVEGGEAFF.

This rearrangement joins TRBV14 to TRBJ2-3; D is possibly TRBD2 (6 bases). V was clipped by 0 bases and J by 1 base, with 11 bases between them. Germline loops: CDR1 SGHDN, CDR2 FVKESK. This CDR3 contains 16 residues. As DNA, the CDR3 is TGTGCCAGCAGCCAAGATCGGGGGACTCGCACAGATACGCAGTATTTT. It codes for CASSQDRGTRTDTQYF.

The rearrangement uses TRBV4-3 and TRBJ1-1; D possibly corresponds to TRBD1 (5 bases). V shed 6 bases and J shed 1 base, with 15 bases lying between them. The CDR3 has 15 amino acids. The germline gives CDR1 LGHNA, CDR2 YSLEER. The CDR3 loop reads CASRLSRASNTEAFF. CDR3 coding DNA: TGCGCCAGCAGATTATCCAGGGCCTCGAACACTGAAGCTTTCTTT.

The rearrangement links TRBV30 to TRBJ1-1; a possible D gene is TRBD1 (5 bases). This CDR3 region has 16 residues. Trimming shortened V by 4 bases and J by 0 bases, and 18 bases separated the two germline ends. Germline CDR1 is GTSNPN and CDR2 is SVGIG (reference sequence). The CDR3 loop reads CAWMGVAGNMNTEAFF. CDR3 sequence (DNA): TGTGCCTGGATGGGGGTAGCGGGCAATATGAACACTGAAGCTTTCTTT.

V is TRBV12-3 or TRBV12-4 and J is TRBJ2-7; a weak D match, TRBD2 (5 bases). V dropped 6 bases and J dropped 1 base, with 10 bases sitting between them. The CDR3 totals 13 residues. CDR3 residues: CASSPRASYEQYF. The CDR3 coding sequence is TGTGCCAGCAGCCCGCGGGCGTCCTACGAGCAGTACTTC.

This clone has only a few counts. This chain connects TRBV2 to TRBJ2-7, with a possible D match to TRBD2 (5 bases). This CDR3 contains 15 residues. From germline, CDR1 is SNHLY and CDR2 FYNNEI. Trimming shortened V by 2 bases and J by 2 bases, and 13 bases separated the two germline ends. CDR3 in amino acids: CASSETIGSPYEQYF. Written as DNA, the CDR3 is TGTGCCAGCAGTGAAACGATAGGGAGCCCCTACGAGCAGTACTTC.

The rearrangement uses TRBV2 and TRBJ2-1, with 8 bases matching TRBD1. The CDR3 extends over 13 amino acids. CDR1 and CDR2 from the germline V gene are SNHLY and FYNNEI. The V gene end was trimmed by 3 bases and the J gene end by 9 bases; junction bases not matched to a gene: 4. The CDR3 sequence is CASSEGTGGEQFF. DNA of the CDR3: TGTGCCAGCAGTGAGGGGACAGGTGGTGAGCAGTTCTTC.

The V gene is TRBV19, the J gene TRBJ2-2, with D possibly matching TRBD1 (6 bases). The CDR3 is 14 residues long. Germline loops: CDR1 LNHDA, CDR2 SQIVND (reference sequence). Trimming removed 3 bases from V and 6 bases from J, with 11 bases in between. CDR3 sequence reads: CASSMVTGPGELFF. The CDR3 DNA is TGTGCCAGTAGTATGGTAACAGGGCCCGGGGAGCTGTTTTTT.

The chain employs TRBV7-3 and TRBJ2-3, with a possible D match to TRBD2 (5 bases). The V end lost 0 bases, the J end lost 0 bases, and 7 bases lay between the germline ends. The CDR3 contains 15 residues. Germline V gives CDR1 SGHTA, CDR2 FQGTGA. The CDR3 region is CASSLTSSSTDTQYF. In DNA, the CDR3 is TGTGCCAGCAGCTTAACGTCTAGCAGCACAGATACGCAGTATTTT.

V gene TRBV6-5 combines with J gene TRBJ2-4, with D perhaps matching TRBD2 (7 bases). V lost 7 bases, J lost 7 bases, and 17 bases lay in between. This CDR3 spans 14 amino acids. Germline CDR1 is MNHEY and CDR2 is SVGAGI. The CDR3 nucleotides are TGTGCCAGCACCAAGGAGGGGGGAGGGAACATTCAGTACTTC. Its translation is CASTKEGGGNIQYF.